This TCR beta chain was recorded in a study of CD8 T cells in Susac syndrome. Findings and caveats of the study: Only a relatively small number of individuals were included in the TCR sequencing and HLA analysis.

Comment on this clonotype: The antigen remains unidentified.

Patients with stable or active relapsing-remitting disease, all of them treatment-naive, made up the multiple sclerosis controls. Both CD4+ and CD8+ T cells were negatively isolated, and TEMRA cells underwent FACS enrichment. Reverse transcription of 0.5 to 1 ug RNA was carried out with random hexamers. Across 54 Vbeta and 13 Jbeta, immunoSEQ multiplex PCR amplified TCR beta CDR3. MiXCR, applied by TCRdb to the immunoSEQ multiplex PCR reads, yields one record per CDR3 protein. Of hundreds of thousands of distinct CDR3 sequences listed, 93% are singletons. The source is a human donor with multiple sclerosis. Sequences were obtained from CD4+ T cells from PBMCs.

CDR3 DNA sequence: TGTGCCAGCACCCTGGGGGATCAGCCCCAGCATTTT. It yields the protein CASTLGDQPQHF. The chain couples TRBV12-3 or TRBV12-4 to TRBJ1-5; D possibly corresponds to TRBD1 (5 bases). Trimming took off 7 bases at V and 5 bases at J, with 9 bases between the two ends. The CDR3 runs 12 residues.